This TCR beta chain was profiled in a study of blood T cells in healthy people across ages (dated by TCRdb to about 2015). Context from the whole study: In model experiments, template switching captured roughly one uniquely barcoded TCR beta cDNA molecule for every two T cells. The study measured age-related changes in TCR beta repertoire diversity using deep sequencing normalized with unique cDNA molecular identifiers. Donors were grouped into four age groups: young (average roughly 17 years), middle-aged (about 40), aged (around 60) and long-lived (approximately 81). Donors of different ages were randomly distributed across sequencing lanes to avoid experimental bias. The study analyzed two additional independent replicas of 1 million unique cDNA reads from the same blood draw for two donors, one aged 18 to 29 and one aged 80 or older. The research as a whole found: Bulk unsorted PBMC profiling prevented conclusive comparison of naive and antigen-experienced compartments. The percentage of naive T cells measured by flow cytometry correlated strongly with observed TCR beta diversity. Compared with the aged group, the long-lived group had more naive CD4+ T cells, fewer expanded clones and increased TCR diversity, suggesting age selection. Total diversity estimates from one million sequenced T cells were considered lower bounds and underestimates. As age increased, observed TCR beta diversity per million T cells dropped in a roughly linear way, and a significant reduction was already evident by age approximately 40. Because donor CMV infection status was unknown, age-related changes in expanded clonotypes were potentially confounded.

V is reduced by 5 bases and J by 6 bases, leaving a spacing of 11 bases between them. As encoded in the germline V gene, CDR1 is MDHEN while CDR2 is SYDVKM. The CDR3 runs 13 residues from the cysteine to the phenylalanine. The DNA shown is the 39-base CDR3, in frame from base 1. Library method: 5' RACE. The sequencer was an Illumina HiSeq 2500. A second roughly 6 to 11 cycle PCR used a sample-barcoded 5' primer and a J-beta primer mix. A template-switch 5' adaptor carrying 12 random nucleotides introduced a unique molecular identifier onto each TCR beta cDNA molecule. At least 3 million CDR3-containing paired-end reads were obtained from each sample. First-strand cDNA was synthesized from all RNA with the Mint cDNA synthesis kit, primed by a TRBC-specific oligonucleotide. Following uracil-DNA glycosylase treatment, all cDNA underwent a first 18-cycle PCR with the universal primers M1SS and BC2_uni_R. As for the authors' bioinformatics: For normalization, 1 million high-quality reads were randomly selected from each sample, with every read carrying a distinct molecular identifier. Instead of being binned into consensus sequences, reads that shared molecular identifiers were thrown out. CDR3 identification, clonotype clustering and error correction used MiTCR with a Q25 quality threshold and the strictest error-elimination algorithm. A nonparametric unseen species model with Euler transformation was used to estimate lower-bound total TCR beta diversity. TCRdb reran the public reads through fastp at Q25 and MiXCR, keeping productive beta chains. Merged by CDR3 protein, the rows form single entries marked with the most common genes and DNA. The V and J calls, along with clone size, are taken from TCRdb and not from the paper's own processing. The sample includes about 320,000 distinct CDR3 sequences, with roughly 26% observed a single time. The ten largest make up roughly 30% of the sample.

Remarks on this clonotype: What antigen it recognizes has not been identified. No clone much larger than this one lies a single base away; base qualities are absent.

Systemically healthy Caucasian individuals from Russia, 35 to 50 in total and aged roughly 6 to 100 years, were included as donors. Around 9.8 milliliters of peripheral blood were collected from each donor into EDTA-treated Vacutainer tubes. PBMCs were isolated by Ficoll-Paque density-gradient centrifugation, with at least 7 million obtained per sample. Total RNA, at least 6 micrograms per sample, was extracted from PBMCs with Trizol reagent. Naive CD45RAhigh/CD27high T cell percentages were measured by flow cytometry on a PBMC aliquot from every donor. This chain is built from TRBV28 and TRBJ2-1; a confident D gene designation cannot be given. The sample comprised blood. This receptor was obtained from a woman in her 70s in good health. The CDR3 sequence is CASSVPDRNEQFF. The nucleotide sequence is TGTGCCAGCAGTGTGCCCGACCGCAATGAGCAGTTCTTC.